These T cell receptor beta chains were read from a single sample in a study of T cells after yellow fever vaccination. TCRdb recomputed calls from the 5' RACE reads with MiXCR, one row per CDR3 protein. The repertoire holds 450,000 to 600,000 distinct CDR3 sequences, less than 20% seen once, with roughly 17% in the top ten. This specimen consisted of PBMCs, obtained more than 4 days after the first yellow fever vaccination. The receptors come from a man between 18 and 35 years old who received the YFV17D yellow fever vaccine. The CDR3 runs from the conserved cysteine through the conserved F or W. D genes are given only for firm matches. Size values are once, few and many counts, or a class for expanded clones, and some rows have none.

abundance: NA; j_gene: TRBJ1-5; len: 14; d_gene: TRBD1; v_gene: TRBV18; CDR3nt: TGTGCCAGCTCCGCGACAGGGGACAATCAGCCCCAGCATTTT; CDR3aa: CASSATGDNQPQHF
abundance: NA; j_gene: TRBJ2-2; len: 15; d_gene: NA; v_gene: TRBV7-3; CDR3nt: TGTGCCAGCAGCAAGGACATTACGAACACCGGGGAGCTGTTTTTT; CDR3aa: CASSKDITNTGELFF
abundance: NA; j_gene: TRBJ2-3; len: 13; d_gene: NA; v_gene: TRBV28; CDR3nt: TGTGCCAGCAGTTGGCTGAAGAGGGATACGCAGTATTTT; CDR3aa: CASSWLKRDTQYF
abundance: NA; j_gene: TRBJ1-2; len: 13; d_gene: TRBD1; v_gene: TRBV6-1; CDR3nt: TGTGCCAGCAGGGGACAGGGAGTTGCTGGCTACACCTTC; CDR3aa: CASRGQGVAGYTF
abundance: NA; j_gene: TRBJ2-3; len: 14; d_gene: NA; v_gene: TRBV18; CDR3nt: TGTGCCAGCTCACCCAGGGCTGCCCTGGATACGCAGTATTTT; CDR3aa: CASSPRAALDTQYF
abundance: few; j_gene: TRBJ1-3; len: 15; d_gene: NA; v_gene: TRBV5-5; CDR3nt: TGTGCCAGCAGCTTCGGACTGCCCTCTGGAAACACCATATATTTT; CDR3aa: CASSFGLPSGNTIYF
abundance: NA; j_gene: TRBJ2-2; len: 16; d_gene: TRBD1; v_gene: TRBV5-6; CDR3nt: TGTGCCAGCAGCTTTCCGAGGGGGCCGAACACCGGGGAGCTGTTTTTT; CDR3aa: CASSFPRGPNTGELFF
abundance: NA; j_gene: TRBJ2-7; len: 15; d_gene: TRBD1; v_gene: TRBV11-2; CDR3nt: TGTGCCAGCAGCCCGCGGGCGGGACAGGGTGGCGAGCAGTACTTC; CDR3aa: CASSPRAGQGGEQYF
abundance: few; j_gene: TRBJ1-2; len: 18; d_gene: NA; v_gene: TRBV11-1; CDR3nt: TGTGCCAGCAGCCTTGCTGGGACAAGGCCGGGATTGAGCTATGGCTACACCTTC; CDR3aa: CASSLAGTRPGLSYGYTF
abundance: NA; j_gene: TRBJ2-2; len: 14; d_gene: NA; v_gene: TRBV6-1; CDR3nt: TGTGCCAGCAGTCGGACCCCAACACCCGGGGAGCTGTTTTTT; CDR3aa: CASSRTPTPGELFF
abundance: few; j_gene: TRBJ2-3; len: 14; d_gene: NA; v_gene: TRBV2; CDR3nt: TGTGCCAGCAGGGAGGGGCCCGGCACAGATACGCAGTATTTT; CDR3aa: CASREGPGTDTQYF
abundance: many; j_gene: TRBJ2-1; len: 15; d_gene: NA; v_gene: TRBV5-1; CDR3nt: TGCGCCAGCAGCTTGGGACAGACAGATAACAATGAGCAGTTCTTC; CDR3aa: CASSLGQTDNNEQFF
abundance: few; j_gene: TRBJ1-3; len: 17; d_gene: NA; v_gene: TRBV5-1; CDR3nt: TGCGCCAGCAGCTTGCCGGTTGTCGGCGTAACCGGAAACACCATATATTTT; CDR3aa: CASSLPVVGVTGNTIYF
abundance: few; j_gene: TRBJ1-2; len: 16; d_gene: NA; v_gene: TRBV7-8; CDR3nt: TGTGCCAGCAGCTTGGGCCGGGGGAGAGCTAACTATGGCTACACCTTC; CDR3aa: CASSLGRGRANYGYTF
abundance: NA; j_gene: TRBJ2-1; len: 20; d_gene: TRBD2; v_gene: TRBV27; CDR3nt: TGTGCCAGCAGTGCCCTGGACTGGGGACTAGCGGGTTCCACGGAAGGGAAGCAGCTCTTC; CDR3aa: CASSALDWGLAGSTEGKQLF
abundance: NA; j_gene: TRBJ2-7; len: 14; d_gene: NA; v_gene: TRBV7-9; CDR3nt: TGTGCCAGCACTAAAAGAGGGAACACCTACGAGCAGTACTTC; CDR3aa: CASTKRGNTYEQYF
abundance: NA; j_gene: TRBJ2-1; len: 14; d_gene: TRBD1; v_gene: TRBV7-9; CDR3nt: TGTGCCAGCAGCCGGACAGGGGGCTACAATGAGCAGTTCTTC; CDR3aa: CASSRTGGYNEQFF
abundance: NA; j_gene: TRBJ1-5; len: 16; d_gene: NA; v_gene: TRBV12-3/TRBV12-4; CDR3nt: TGTGCCAGCAGCCCTCTGAGGGGGACGGGCAATCAGCCCCAGCATTTT; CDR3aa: CASSPLRGTGNQPQHF
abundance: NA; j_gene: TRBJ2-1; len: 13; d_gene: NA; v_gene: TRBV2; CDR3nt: TGTGCCAGCACTTCGGCCCCCTACAATGAGCAGTTCTTC; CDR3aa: CASTSAPYNEQFF
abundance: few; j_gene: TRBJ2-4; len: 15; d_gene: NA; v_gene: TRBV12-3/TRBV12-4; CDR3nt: TGTGCCAGCAGTTTTCGGGCTCTAGCCAAAAACATTCAGTACTTC; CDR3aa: CASSFRALAKNIQYF
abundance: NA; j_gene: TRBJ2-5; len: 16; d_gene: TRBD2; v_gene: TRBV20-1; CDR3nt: TGCAGTGCTAGAGATCTAGCGGGGAACCGCCAAGAGACCCAGTACTTC; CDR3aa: CSARDLAGNRQETQYF
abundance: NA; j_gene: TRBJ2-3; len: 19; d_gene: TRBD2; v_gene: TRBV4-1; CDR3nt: TGCGCCAGCAGCCAAGTAGGACTAGCGGGGGGGCTAGGAACAGATACGCAGTATTTT; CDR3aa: CASSQVGLAGGLGTDTQYF
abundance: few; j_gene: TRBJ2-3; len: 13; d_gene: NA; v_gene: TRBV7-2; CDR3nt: TGTGCCAGCACCGACCCCCCCACAGATACGCAGTATTTT; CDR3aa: CASTDPPTDTQYF
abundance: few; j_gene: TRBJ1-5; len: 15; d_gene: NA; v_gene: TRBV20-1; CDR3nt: TGCAGTGCTAGAGTTCCCAACGTTGGCAATCAGCCCCAGCATTTT; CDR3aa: CSARVPNVGNQPQHF
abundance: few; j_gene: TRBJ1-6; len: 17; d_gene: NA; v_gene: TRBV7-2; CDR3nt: TGTGCCAGCAGCTTAACTGGGGGACCCAACTATAATTCACCCCTCCACTTT; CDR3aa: CASSLTGGPNYNSPLHF
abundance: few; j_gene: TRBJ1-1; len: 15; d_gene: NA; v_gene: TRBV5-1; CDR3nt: TGCGCCAGCAGTTTACTATTGGGAAAAGAGACTGAAGCTTTCTTT; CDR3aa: CASSLLLGKETEAFF
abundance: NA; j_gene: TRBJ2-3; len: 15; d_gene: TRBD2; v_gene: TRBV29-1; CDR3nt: TGCAGCGTTGAGACTAGCGGGGGTGGGGCAGATACGCAGTATTTT; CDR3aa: CSVETSGGGADTQYF
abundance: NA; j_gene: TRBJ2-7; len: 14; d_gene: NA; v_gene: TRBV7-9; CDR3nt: TGTGCCAGCAGCTCCACTTCGACAGACTACGAGCAGTACTTC; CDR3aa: CASSSTSTDYEQYF
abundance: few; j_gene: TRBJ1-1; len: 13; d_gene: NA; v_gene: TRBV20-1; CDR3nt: TGCAGTGCTAGTAAAGGGGTGGCCACTGAAGCTTTCTTT; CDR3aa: CSASKGVATEAFF
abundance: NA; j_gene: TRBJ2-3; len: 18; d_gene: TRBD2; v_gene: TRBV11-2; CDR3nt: TGTGCCAGCAGCTCCGGACTAGCGGGGGGGCAGGGTACAGATACGCAGTATTTT; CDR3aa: CASSSGLAGGQGTDTQYF
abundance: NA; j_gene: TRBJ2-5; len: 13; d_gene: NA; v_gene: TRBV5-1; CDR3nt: TGCGCCAGCAGCCCGGGACTTTCGGAGACCCAGTACTTC; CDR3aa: CASSPGLSETQYF
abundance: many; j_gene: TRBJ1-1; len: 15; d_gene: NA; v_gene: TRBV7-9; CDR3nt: TGTGCCAGCAGCCCAAAAATCCGAGTAGGCACTGAAGCTTTCTTT; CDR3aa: CASSPKIRVGTEAFF
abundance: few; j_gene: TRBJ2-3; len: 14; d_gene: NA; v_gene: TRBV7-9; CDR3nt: TGTGCCAGCAGATCGAACGCCCGTTCGGATACGCAGTATTTT; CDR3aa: CASRSNARSDTQYF
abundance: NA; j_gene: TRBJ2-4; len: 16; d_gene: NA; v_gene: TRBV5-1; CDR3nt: TGCGCCAGCAGCTTGGAGGGAGGACTAGCCAAAAACATTCAGTACTTC; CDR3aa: CASSLEGGLAKNIQYF
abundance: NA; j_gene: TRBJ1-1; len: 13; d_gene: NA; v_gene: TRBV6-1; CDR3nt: TGTGCCAGCAGTCCCGGTCCATTGAGAGAAGCTTTCTTT; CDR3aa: CASSPGPLREAFF
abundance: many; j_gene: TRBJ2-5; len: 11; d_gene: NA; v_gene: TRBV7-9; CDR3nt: TGTGCCAGCAGCTTCCAGGACACCCAGTACTTC; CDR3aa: CASSFQDTQYF
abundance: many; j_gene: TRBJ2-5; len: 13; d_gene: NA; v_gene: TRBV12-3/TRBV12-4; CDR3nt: TGTGCCAGCAGTTTTAGATCTTCCGAGACCCAGTACTTC; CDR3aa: CASSFRSSETQYF
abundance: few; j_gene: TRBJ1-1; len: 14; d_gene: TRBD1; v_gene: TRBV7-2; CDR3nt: TGTGCCAGCAGCTTAGATGCAGGGGGCACTGAAGCTTTCTTT; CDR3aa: CASSLDAGGTEAFF
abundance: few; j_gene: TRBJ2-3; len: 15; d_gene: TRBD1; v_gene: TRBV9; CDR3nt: TGTGCCAGCAGCATCGATGGGACAGGGGGAGATACGCAGTATTTT; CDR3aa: CASSIDGTGGDTQYF
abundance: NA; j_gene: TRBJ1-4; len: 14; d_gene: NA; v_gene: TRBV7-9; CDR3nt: TGTGCCAGCAGCCCCATGAGTAGAACTGAAAAACTGTTTTTT; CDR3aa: CASSPMSRTEKLFF
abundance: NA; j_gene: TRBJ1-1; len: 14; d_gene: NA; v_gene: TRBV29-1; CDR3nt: TGCAGCGTTGTTCGTCCGCCAGGCTTCACTGAAGCTTTCTTT; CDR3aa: CSVVRPPGFTEAFF
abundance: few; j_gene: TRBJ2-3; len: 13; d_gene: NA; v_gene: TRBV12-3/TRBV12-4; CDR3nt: TGTGCCAGCACCAATGGGCCTGGTGATACGCAGTATTTT; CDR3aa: CASTNGPGDTQYF
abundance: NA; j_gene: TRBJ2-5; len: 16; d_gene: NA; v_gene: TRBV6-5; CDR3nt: TGTGCCAGCAGTTACTCCTACGGGCGTTCCCAAGAGACCCAGTACTTC; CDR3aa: CASSYSYGRSQETQYF